This section outlines one T cell receptor (beta chain) sequence together with its context. Antigen unknown. As it was prepared, the TCRbeta library received unique molecular identifiers. TCRdb reprocessed the PCR reads via MiXCR and lists one record per CDR3 protein. The sample contains 140,000 or so distinct CDR3 sequences, around 10% of which appear only once. The data stem from a study of T-cell reconstitution after alpha-beta-depleted transplantation in children. Study-wide findings and caveats: Hyperexpanded clones declined; after one year, newly produced T cells mostly supplied diversity. In some patients, recipient T cells and intrathymic progenitors surviving conditioning explained high day-60 diversity. At around two months after transplant, the alpha-beta T cells were reportedly derived from several hundred expanded clones that came from non-depleted graft cells.

This CDR3 contains 15 residues. V gave up 4 bases and J gave up 1 base, with 16 bases separating them. Germline assignment: CDR1 DFQATT and CDR2 SNEGSKA (reference sequence). The receptor's source is a female patient aged 2-9 years who had a stem cell transplant for congenital amegakaryocytic thrombocytopenia, so the T cells may come from the graft donor. This specimen was PBMCs, mostly from graft donor cells, taken 180 days after TCRalphabeta/CD19-depleted stem cell transplant. The chain couples TRBV20-1 to TRBJ2-5; D could derive from TRBD1 or TRBD2 (5 bases each). This CDR3 reads CSATGREGLQETQYF. The DNA for the CDR3 is TGCAGTGCTACGGGACGAGAGGGCCTCCAAGAGACCCAGTACTTC.